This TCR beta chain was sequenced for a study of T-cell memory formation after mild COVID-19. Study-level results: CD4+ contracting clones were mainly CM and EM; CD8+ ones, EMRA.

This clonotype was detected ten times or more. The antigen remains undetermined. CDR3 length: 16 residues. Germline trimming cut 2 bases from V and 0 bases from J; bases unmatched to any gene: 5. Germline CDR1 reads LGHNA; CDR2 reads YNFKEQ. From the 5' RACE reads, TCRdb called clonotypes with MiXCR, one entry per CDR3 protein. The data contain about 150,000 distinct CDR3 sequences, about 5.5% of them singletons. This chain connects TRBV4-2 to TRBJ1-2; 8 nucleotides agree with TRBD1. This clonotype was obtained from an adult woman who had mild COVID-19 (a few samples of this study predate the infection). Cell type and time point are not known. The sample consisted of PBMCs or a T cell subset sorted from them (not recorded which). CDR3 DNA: TGTGCCAGCAGCCAACAAGGGACAGGTTCTAACTATGGCTACACCTTC. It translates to CASSQQGTGSNYGYTF.